These 3 T cell receptor beta chains were all obtained from the same sample, sequenced in a study of OX40 agonist ivuxolimab in advanced cancers. Profiled with immunoSEQ multiplex PCR; TCRdb holds only in-frame clones, not every one. The repertoire has about 83,000 clones, about 89% of them found once; the top ten carry under 9.5%. The sample was CD4+ or CD8+ T cells sorted from blood, taken in a trial of the OX40 agonist ivuxolimab. These receptors were obtained from an adult with an advanced solid tumor such as melanoma, head and neck, liver or kidney cancer.

V gene TRBV11-3 combines with J gene TRBJ2-6; 11 positions agree with TRBD1. CDR3 length equals 16 residues. The V and J ends lost 5 bases and 2 bases, in that order; junction bases with no gene match: 2. CDR1 is SGHNT, CDR2 YENEEA, per germline. In DNA, the CDR3 is TGTGCCAGCAGCGGGGGACAGGGGGCTGGGGCCAACGTCCTGACTTTC. The encoded protein is CASSGGQGAGANVLTF.

This clone has only one observation. This chain joins TRBV28 and TRBJ2-1; TRBD2 agrees at 7 bases. The CDR3 is 15 residues long. The V and J ends lost 8 bases and 6 bases, in that order; junction bases with no gene match: 13. Germline loops: CDR1 MDHEN, CDR2 SYDVKM. CDR3: CASEGRDGLGNEQFF. In DNA form, the CDR3 reads TGTGCCAGCGAGGGGAGGGACGGGCTCGGCAATGAGCAGTTCTTC. Supplemented by reference TRBV28 and TRBJ2-1, the full variable domain reads DVKVTQSSRYLVKRTGEKVFLECVQDMDHENMFWYRQDPGLGLRLIYFSYDVKMKEKGDIPEGYSVSREKKERFSLILESASTNQTSMYLCASEGRDGLGNEQFFGPGTRLTVL.

The chain couples TRBV9 to TRBJ2-3; D remains ambiguous. The CDR3 has 12 residues. The germline gives CDR1 SGDLS, CDR2 YYNGEE. V was pared by 4 bases and J by 2 bases, with 5 bases between. The CDR3: CASSRNTDTQYF. CDR3 bases: TGTGCCAGCAGCAGGAACACAGATACGCAGTATTTT.